This T cell receptor beta chain was sequenced during a study of post-analysis software for immune sequencing data. A word on this clonotype: The target antigen is unknown.

The study's findings and limits: Relative to controls, patients had about 5 TRBV segments at higher frequency, with TRBV5-6, TRBV5-1 and TRBV20-1 among these.

Trimming took 4 bases from V and 7 from J, leaving 8 bases between them. Germline-derived CDR1 and CDR2 are SQVTM and ANQGSEA. CDR3 length equals 11 residues. Libraries were made from TCR beta cDNA, and they carried unique molecular identifiers. In TCRdb, the PCR reads were re-called with MiXCR into one record per CDR3 protein. Among approximately 660,000 distinct CDR3 sequences listed, around 60% were seen once. What was sequenced was blood. The clonotype originates from a girl aged 2-9 years with multiple sclerosis. The V call is TRBV29-1, the J call TRBJ2-4; D gene uncertain. In nucleotides, the CDR3 is TGCAGCGTTGCCGGATCGAACATTCAGTACTTC. Amino acids: CSVAGSNIQYF.